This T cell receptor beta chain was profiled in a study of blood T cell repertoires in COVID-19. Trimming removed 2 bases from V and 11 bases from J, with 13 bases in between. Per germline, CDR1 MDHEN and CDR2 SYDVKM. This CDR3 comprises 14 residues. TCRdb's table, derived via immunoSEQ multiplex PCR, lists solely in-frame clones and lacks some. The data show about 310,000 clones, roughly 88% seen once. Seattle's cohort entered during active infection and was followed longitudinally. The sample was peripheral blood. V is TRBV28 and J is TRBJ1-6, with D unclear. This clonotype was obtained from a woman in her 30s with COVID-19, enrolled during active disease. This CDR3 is CASSLNRGVAPLHF. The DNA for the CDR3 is TGTGCCAGCAGTTTAAACCGGGGAGTAGCACCCCTCCACTTT.